This T cell receptor beta chain was found in a study of blood T cell repertoires in COVID-19. The overall study: Sites in the United States, Italy and Spain provided acute and convalescent COVID-19 samples. The cDNA or gDNA used as material had been derived from T cells, B-cell-depleted T cells, or PBMCs.

The CDR3 contains 16 residues. From germline, CDR1 is MNHNS and CDR2 SASEGT. The V gene end was trimmed by 2 bases and the J gene end by 6 bases; junction bases not matched to a gene: 6. This clone was seen a handful of times. How the authors handled the data: From reference gene primer amplification, estimates of nucleated cell counts were derived. Generated by immunoSEQ multiplex PCR, the TCRdb table keeps only in-frame clones and is missing some. V and J calls and clone size follow that table, whereas D and trimming were derived from the DNA. The sample includes about 160,000 clones, 70% to 90% of them seen just once.

Material for sequencing was peripheral blood. The receptor was derived from a woman between 65 and 79 years old with acute or convalescent COVID-19. The chain is built from TRBV6-1 and TRBJ1-5; 11 positions match TRBD1. The CDR3, as DNA: TGTGCCAGCAGTGAAACGGACAGGGGGCGAGGTCAGCCCCAGCATTTT. As protein: CASSETDRGRGQPQHF.